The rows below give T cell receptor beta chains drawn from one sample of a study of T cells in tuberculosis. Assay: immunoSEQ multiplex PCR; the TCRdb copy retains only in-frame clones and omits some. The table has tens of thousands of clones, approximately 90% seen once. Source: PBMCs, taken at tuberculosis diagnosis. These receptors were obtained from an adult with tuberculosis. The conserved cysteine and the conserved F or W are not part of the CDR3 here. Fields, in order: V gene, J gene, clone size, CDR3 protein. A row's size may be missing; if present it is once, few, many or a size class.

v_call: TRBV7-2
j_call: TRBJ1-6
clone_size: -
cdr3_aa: ASGYRESYNSPLH

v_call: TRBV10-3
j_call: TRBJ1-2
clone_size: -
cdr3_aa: AISESTGGRWYGYT

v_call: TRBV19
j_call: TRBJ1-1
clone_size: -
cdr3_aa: ASRPQGMNTEAF

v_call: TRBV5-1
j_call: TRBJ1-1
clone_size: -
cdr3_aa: ASGQAPPGTEAF

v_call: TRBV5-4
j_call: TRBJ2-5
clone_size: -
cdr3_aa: ASSLAGGGGETQY

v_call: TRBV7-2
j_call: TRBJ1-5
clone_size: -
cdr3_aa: ASSAQMYSNQPQH

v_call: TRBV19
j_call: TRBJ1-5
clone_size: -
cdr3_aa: ASSSPGRRMSNQPQH

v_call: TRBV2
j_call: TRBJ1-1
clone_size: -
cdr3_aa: ASSEAGTYNTEAF

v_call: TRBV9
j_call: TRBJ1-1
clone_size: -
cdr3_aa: ASSPDQGANTEAF

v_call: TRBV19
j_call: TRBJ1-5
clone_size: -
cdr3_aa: ASSIRTGPDQPQH

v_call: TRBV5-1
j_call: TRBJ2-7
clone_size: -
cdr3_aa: ASSLAIESAYEQY

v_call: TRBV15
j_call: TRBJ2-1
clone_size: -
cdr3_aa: ATSRGRGYYNEQF

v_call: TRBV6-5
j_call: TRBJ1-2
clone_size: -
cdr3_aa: ASSYSSNKGGYT

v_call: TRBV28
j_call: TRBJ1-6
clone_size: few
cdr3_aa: ASSYQGGSPLH

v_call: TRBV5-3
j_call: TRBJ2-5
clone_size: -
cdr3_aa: ARSPRDRGGWETQY

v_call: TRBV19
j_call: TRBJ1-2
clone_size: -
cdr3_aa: ASSIRLQGNGYT

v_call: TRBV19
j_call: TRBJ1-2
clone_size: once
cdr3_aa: ASSMSHRAGGYT

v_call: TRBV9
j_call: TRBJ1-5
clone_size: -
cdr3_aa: ASSVEAQGDQPQH

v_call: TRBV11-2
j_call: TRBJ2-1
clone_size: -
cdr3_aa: ASSLRRTGGGEQF

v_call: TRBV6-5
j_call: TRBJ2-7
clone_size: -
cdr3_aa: ASSYGDRGPYEQY

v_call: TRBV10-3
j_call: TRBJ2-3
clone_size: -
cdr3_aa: AISESIVTDTQY

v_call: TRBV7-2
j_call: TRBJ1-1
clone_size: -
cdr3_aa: ASSKRAGRTEAF

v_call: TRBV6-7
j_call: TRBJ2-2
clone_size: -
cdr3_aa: ASSYRGYTGELF

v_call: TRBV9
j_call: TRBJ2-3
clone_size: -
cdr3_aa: ASSSGLAGATDTQY

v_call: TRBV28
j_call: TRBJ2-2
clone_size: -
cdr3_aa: ASSSGSSGESGELF

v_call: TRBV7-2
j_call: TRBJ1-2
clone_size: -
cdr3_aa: ASSALTGKDGYT

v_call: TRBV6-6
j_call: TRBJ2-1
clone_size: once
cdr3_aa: ASSYMTGEQF

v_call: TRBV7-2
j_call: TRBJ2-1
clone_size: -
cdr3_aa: ASSLVLGGASSYNEQF

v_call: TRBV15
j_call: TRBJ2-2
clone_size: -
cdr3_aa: ATSPRQYYSAGGPTGELF

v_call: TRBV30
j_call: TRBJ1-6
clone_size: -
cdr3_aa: AWNYRGQGNSPLH

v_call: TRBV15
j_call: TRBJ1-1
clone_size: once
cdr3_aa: ATSRDGGVNTEAF

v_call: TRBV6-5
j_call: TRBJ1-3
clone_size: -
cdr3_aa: ASSYGGTGNTIY

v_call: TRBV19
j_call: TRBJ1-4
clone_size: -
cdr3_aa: ASSRERWEKLF

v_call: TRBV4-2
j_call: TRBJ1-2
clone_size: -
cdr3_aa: ASSDGQGELINYGYT

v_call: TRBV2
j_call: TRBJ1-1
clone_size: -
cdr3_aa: ASSANLQGTEAF

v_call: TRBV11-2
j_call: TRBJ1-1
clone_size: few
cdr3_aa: ASSLTGVWITEAF

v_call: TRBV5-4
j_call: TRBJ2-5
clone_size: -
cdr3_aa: ASSLQGPQETQY

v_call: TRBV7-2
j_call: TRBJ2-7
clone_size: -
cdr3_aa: ASSPTTGMVGY

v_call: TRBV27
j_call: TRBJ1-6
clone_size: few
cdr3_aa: ASKDRDVSPLH

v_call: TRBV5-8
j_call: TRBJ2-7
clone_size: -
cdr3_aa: ASRRTGAYEQY

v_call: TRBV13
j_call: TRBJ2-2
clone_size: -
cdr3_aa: ASSQQGSLARGELF

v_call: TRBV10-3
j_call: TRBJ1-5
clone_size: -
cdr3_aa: AISELTDQPQH

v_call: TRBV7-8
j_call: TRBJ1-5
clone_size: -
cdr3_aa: ASSLNPGQGTINQPQH

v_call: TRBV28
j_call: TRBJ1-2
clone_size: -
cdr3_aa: ASSRAGLPPTANYT

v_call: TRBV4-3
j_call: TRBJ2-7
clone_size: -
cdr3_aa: ASSINPGLTYEQY

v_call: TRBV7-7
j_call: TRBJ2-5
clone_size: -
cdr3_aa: ASSRRDGQETQY

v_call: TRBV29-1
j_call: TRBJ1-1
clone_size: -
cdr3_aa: SVITGPMNTEAF

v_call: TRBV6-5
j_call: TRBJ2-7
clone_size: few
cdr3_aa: ASRDRGPYEQY

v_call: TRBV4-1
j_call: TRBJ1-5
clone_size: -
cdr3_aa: ASSQDSRGKGWPQH

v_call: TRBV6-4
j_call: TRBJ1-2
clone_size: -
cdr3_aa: ASSDSGQRLYGYT

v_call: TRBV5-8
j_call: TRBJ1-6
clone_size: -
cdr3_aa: ASSSLRGVNYNSPLH

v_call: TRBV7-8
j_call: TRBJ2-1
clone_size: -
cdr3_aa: ASSAVTGAYNEQF